These 3 T cell receptor beta chains were sequenced from one sample in a study of immune evolution from preneoplasia to lung adenocarcinoma. The protocol was immunoSEQ multiplex PCR, while the TCRdb copy is restricted to in-frame clones and leaves out a portion. In the table there are 16,000 or so clones, 70% to 90% of which are singletons. Sequenced sample: FFPE invasive lung adenocarcinoma tissue. These receptors were taken from a person between 65 and 80 years old with invasive lung adenocarcinoma.

The V gene is TRBV7-9, the J gene TRBJ1-4; D is unclear. V lost 10 bases to trimming and J lost 8 bases, with 8 bases between them. Germline V gene lookup returns CDR1 SEHNR and CDR2 FQNEAQ (reference sequence). The CDR3 has 10 residues. The CDR3 spells CATAGEKLFF. CDR3 coding DNA: TGTGCCACAGCTGGGGAAAAACTGTTTTTT.

The V gene is TRBV7-9, the J gene TRBJ2-5; D unresolved. Trimming pared 6 bases from V and 3 bases from J, leaving 8 bases between. The germline V gene encodes CDR1 SEHNR and CDR2 FQNEAQ (reference sequence). The CDR3 is 12 amino acids. The CDR3 nucleotides read TGTGCCAGCAGGTCGGGTAAAGAGACCCAGTACTTC. This codes for CASRSGKETQYF.

The gene calls are TRBV7-9 and TRBJ2-7, with 9 bases lining up with TRBD1. V gave up 6 bases and J gave up 7 bases; unmatched junction bases: 13. The CDR3 has 15 residues. From germline, CDR1 is SEHNR and CDR2 FQNEAQ (reference sequence). The CDR3 reads CASSLSQGATGEQYF. The CDR3 bases are TGTGCCAGCAGTCTTTCACAGGGGGCTACGGGGGAGCAGTACTTC.